Each of the 31 T cell receptor beta chains below was sequenced from the same sample in a study of blood T cell repertoires in COVID-19. Profiled with immunoSEQ multiplex PCR; TCRdb holds only in-frame clones, not every one. The sample lists tens of thousands of clones; 60% to 85% were seen once. Sequencing input: peripheral blood. The source of these receptors is a human donor in a cohort sampled during active COVID-19.

This clone is a singleton in its sample. The V call is TRBV7-2, the J call TRBJ2-2; TRBD2 matches at 9 bases. Looked up from germline, CDR1 is SGHTA and CDR2 is FQGNSA. The CDR3 is 18 amino acids. V gave up 1 base and J gave up 5 bases; unmatched junction bases: 11. CDR3 protein: CASSLGSIGGRGTGELFF. The CDR3 region has the DNA TGTGCCAGCAGCTTAGGGTCTATTGGCGGGAGGGGGACCGGGGAGCTGTTTTTT.

Worth noting for this clone: Germline is not matched at one junction end, which may reflect a read error. The V gene is TRBV7-7, the J gene TRBJ2-3; the D gene is possibly TRBD1 (6 bases). This CDR3 has 13 amino acids. The germline V gene encodes CDR1 SSHAT and CDR2 FNYEAQ (reference sequence). The CDR3 region is CASSTRRGDTQYF. As DNA, the CDR3 is TGTGCTAGCAGCACCCGCAGGGGAGATACGCAGTATTTT.

Only one count was recorded for this clone. The V and J genes are TRBV3-1 (or the pseudogene TRBV3-2) and TRBJ2-4, with D possibly TRBD2 on 6 matching bases. Trimming cost V 0 bases and J 1 base, with 16 bases left between them. The CDR3 extends over 18 amino acids. CDR1 LGHDT and CDR2 YNNKEL come from the germline V gene (reference sequence). Here the CDR3 reads CASSQDPYPLAAKNIQYF. CDR3 coding DNA: TGTGCCAGCAGCCAAGATCCTTATCCCCTAGCGGCCAAAAACATTCAGTACTTC.

The V call is TRBV4-3, the J call TRBJ1-2; 9 bases fit TRBD1. Germline CDR1 LGHNA, CDR2 YSLEER. V gave up 4 bases and J gave up 4 bases; unmatched junction bases: 7. The CDR3 runs to 15 residues. The CDR3 sequence: CASSRGQGNIYGYTF. CDR3 in DNA: TGCGCCAGCAGCCGCGGACAGGGGAATATCTATGGCTACACCTTC.

The chain employs TRBV19 and TRBJ1-1; no clear D. The CDR3 covers 12 residues. From germline, CDR1 is LNHDA and CDR2 SQIVND (reference sequence). Trimming took 3 bases from V and 11 from J, leaving 13 bases between them. CDR3 sequence (DNA): TGTGCCAGTAGTATTGAGGGCAGGTCTGCTTTCTTT. It is translated as CASSIEGRSAFF.

This clone was seen a few times. V is TRBV28 and J is TRBJ1-2, with TRBD1 matching 7 bases. The CDR3 spans 14 residues. Germline-derived CDR1 and CDR2 are MDHEN and SYDVKM. V was pared by 6 bases and J by 3 bases, with 7 bases of the junction left unmatched. The CDR3 DNA reads TGTGCCAGCAGCACTTTGGACAGGTACTATGGCTACACCTTC. Its translation is CASSTLDRYYGYTF.

The chain employs TRBV19 and TRBJ2-1; D unresolved. The V end lost 2 bases, the J end lost 8 bases, and 10 bases lay between the germline ends. The CDR3 loop spans 13 amino acids. Germline CDR1 and CDR2: LNHDA and SQIVND (reference sequence). The CDR3, as DNA: TGTGCCAGTAGTATATCTAGTATCTATGAGCAGTTCTTC. As protein: CASSISSIYEQFF.

The rearrangement uses TRBV10-3 and TRBJ2-5, with a possible D match to TRBD2 (5 bases). From germline, CDR1 is ENHRY and CDR2 SYGVKD. Trimming removed 0 bases from V and 6 bases from J, with 11 bases in between. The CDR3 length is 14 residues. CDR3 amino acids: CAISESGGYQTQYF. The CDR3 bases are TGTGCCATCAGTGAGTCCGGCGGGTATCAGACCCAGTACTTC.

The chain recombines TRBV7-2 with TRBJ2-5; 8 bases map to TRBD2. This CDR3 contains 16 residues. The V segment lost 5 bases and the J segment 4 bases; nucleotides outside the gene matches: 12. The germline gives CDR1 SGHTA, CDR2 FQGNSA. The CDR3 DNA sequence: TGTGCCAGCAGCCCAAGGCGGGAGGCCGAGGGAGAGACCCAGTACTTC. Translation gives CASSPRREAEGETQYF.

The chain carries TRBV7-2 and TRBJ2-1, with 7 bases aligning to TRBD2. Germline V gives CDR1 SGHTA, CDR2 FQGNSA. V lost 5 bases and J lost 4; bases outside the gene matches: 8. CDR3 length: 15 amino acids. CDR3 DNA: TGTGCCAGCAGCGTTAGCGGGTCCTCTTACAATGAGCAGTTCTTC. It yields the protein CASSVSGSSYNEQFF.

This chain connects TRBV24-1 to TRBJ2-2; 8 nucleotides agree with TRBD1. Germline V gene lookup returns CDR1 KGHDR and CDR2 SFDVKD. V shed 4 bases, J shed 4 bases, and the junction held 7 bases outside the gene matches. The CDR3 has 16 residues. The CDR3 nucleotides read TGTGCCACCAGTGACCCCAGGACAGGGACCACCGGGGAGCTGTTTTTT. It encodes CATSDPRTGTTGELFF.

The chain combines TRBV4-3 with TRBJ2-7; 7 nucleotides align to TRBD2. From germline, CDR1 is LGHNA and CDR2 YSLEER. The V segment lost 4 bases and the J segment 6 bases; nucleotides outside the gene matches: 3. The CDR3 is 12 amino acids. The CDR3 DNA reads as TGCGCCAGCAGCCGGGGCGGGGGCGAGCAGTACTTC. Amino acid sequence: CASSRGGGEQYF.

The chain recombines TRBV6-2 or TRBV6-3 with TRBJ2-7, with D uncertain. This CDR3 has 12 amino acids. Per the germline V gene, CDR1 is MNHEY and CDR2 is SVGEGT. V lost 2 bases and J lost 3, with 5 bases in between. This CDR3 reads CASSYPNYEQYF. As DNA, the CDR3 is TGTGCCAGCAGTTACCCCAACTACGAGCAGTACTTC.

In its sample, this clone was seen a few times. The chain couples TRBV14 to TRBJ1-6, with 8 positions matching TRBD1. The germline gives CDR1 SGHDN, CDR2 FVKESK. V trimming: 2 bases; J trimming: 7 bases; junction bases outside the gene matches: 7. CDR3 length equals 16 residues. The CDR3 here is CASSQRQGLRNSPLHF. As DNA, the CDR3 is TGTGCCAGCAGCCAACGACAGGGGTTGCGCAATTCACCCCTCCACTTT.

V and J are TRBV27 and TRBJ2-7; TRBD1 matches at 9 bases. V lost 3 bases to trimming and J lost 7 bases; unmatched junction nucleotides: 10. Germline assignment: CDR1 MNHEY and CDR2 SMNVEV (reference sequence). This CDR3 comprises 15 residues. The CDR3 DNA follows: TGTGCCAGCAGTTTCAGAACCGGGACAGGGATTGAGCAGTACTTC. Its translation is CASSFRTGTGIEQYF.

V and J are TRBV30 and TRBJ1-5; D is ambiguous. CDR1 and CDR2 from the germline V gene are GTSNPN and SVGIG (reference sequence). V was shortened by 0 bases and J by 0 bases, with 9 bases between the two germline ends. The CDR3 contains 15 residues. The CDR3 coding sequence is TGTGCCTGGAGTGTGTCCGGGGTTAGCAATCAGCCCCAGCATTTT. As protein: CAWSVSGVSNQPQHF. The complete variable domain, with remaining parts taken from reference TRBV30 and TRBJ1-5, reads SQTIHQWPATLVQPVGSPLSLECTVEGTSNPNLYWYRQAAGRGLQLLFYSVGIGQISSEVPQNLSASRPQDRQFILSSKKLLLSDSGFYLCAWSVSGVSNQPQHFGDGTRLSIL.

The chain couples TRBV20-1 to TRBJ1-1; possibly TRBD1 for D (5 bases). Germline assignment: CDR1 DFQATT and CDR2 SNEGSKA (reference sequence). The CDR3 contains 11 residues. V gave up 6 bases and J gave up 4 bases, with 9 bases separating them. CDR3 DNA sequence: TGCAGTGCCAGGGTGGGCACTGAAGCTTTCTTT. Translation gives CSARVGTEAFF.

The CDR3 DNA follows: TGTGCCAGCAGTTACCCGAGGGATAGCAATCAGCCCCAGCATTTT. This translates into CASSYPRDSNQPQHF. The chain joins TRBV6-2 or TRBV6-3 to TRBJ1-5; no definite D call. Trimming cost V 2 bases and J 0 bases, with 8 bases left between them. This CDR3 has 15 residues. Germline CDR1 is MNHEY and CDR2 is SVGEGT.

The V call is TRBV2, the J call TRBJ1-2, with 10 bases that match TRBD1. The CDR3 contains 16 residues. The J segment lost 6 bases and the V segment lost 5 bases, leaving 12 bases of the junction unmatched. CDR1 is SNHLY and CDR2 is FYNNEI in the germline V gene. The CDR3: CASSPRPGDRGNGYTF. As DNA, the CDR3 is TGTGCCAGCAGTCCGCGCCCCGGGGACAGGGGCAATGGCTACACCTTC. Looking up the rest from reference TRBV2 and TRBJ1-2 gives the full variable domain: EPEVTQTPSHQVTQMGQEVILRCVPISNHLYFYWYRQILGQKVEFLVSFYNNEISEKSEIFDDQFSVERPDGSNFTLKIRSTKLEDSAMYFCASSPRPGDRGNGYTFGSGTRLTVV.

CDR3 residues: CASSLPSGGSYNEQFF. The CDR3 bases are TGTGCCAGCAGCCTCCCGTCCGGGGGGTCCTACAATGAGCAGTTCTTC. This chain uses TRBV7-2 with TRBJ2-1, with 7 bases identical to TRBD2. Per the germline V gene, CDR1 is SGHTA and CDR2 is FQGNSA. The V segment lost 5 bases and the J segment 1 base; nucleotides outside the gene matches: 8. The length of the CDR3 is 16 residues.

V usage is TRBV12-3 or TRBV12-4 and J usage is TRBJ2-1; D remains ambiguous. V was clipped by 1 base and J by 5 bases, with 3 bases between them. The length of the CDR3 is 12 residues. The DNA of the CDR3 is TGTGCCAGCAGTTTAGATAACAATGAGCAGTTCTTC. Translation: CASSLDNNEQFF.

The rearrangement uses TRBV12-3 or TRBV12-4 and TRBJ1-1; D uncertain. This CDR3 comprises 12 residues. Trimming took off 5 bases at V and 3 bases at J, with 7 bases between the two ends. DNA of the CDR3: TGTGCCAGCAGTCCACAGCACACTGAAGCTTTCTTT. Translation gives CASSPQHTEAFF.

This chain uses TRBV20-1 with TRBJ1-2, with D unclear. Germline CDR1 DFQATT, CDR2 SNEGSKA (reference sequence). The CDR3 covers 13 residues. Trimming removed 3 bases at V and 2 bases at J, with 10 bases between. The CDR3 DNA is TGCAGTGCTAGTTCCCCGGAGAACTATGGCTACACCTTC. Translation: CSASSPENYGYTF.

The chain has TRBV7-6 and TRBJ2-1; D might be TRBD1 (6 bases). V lost 2 bases, J lost 5 bases, and 13 bases lay in between. The germline gives CDR1 SGHVS, CDR2 FNYEAQ. The CDR3 covers 15 residues. CDR3 amino acids: CASSLIGGFNNEQFF. The CDR3 region has the DNA TGTGCCAGCAGCTTAATAGGGGGATTCAACAATGAGCAGTTCTTC.

This chain uses TRBV6-1 with TRBJ2-1; D not certain. CDR3 length: 16 residues. Trimming left V 2 bases short and J 5 bases short, with 16 bases between. Germline V gives CDR1 MNHNS, CDR2 SASEGT. CDR3 nucleotides: TGTGCCAGCAGTGAATCGGGTTTCTACCTCGACAATGAGCAGTTCTTC. It codes for CASSESGFYLDNEQFF.

The gene calls are TRBV9 and TRBJ1-4; no clear D. Germline values: CDR1 SGDLS, CDR2 YYNGEE. The V end was cut by 1 base, the J end by 4 bases, with 11 bases between. This CDR3 has 15 amino acids. In nucleotides, the CDR3 is TGTGCCAGCAGCGTAACCGGGTCTTTTAATGAAAAACTGTTTTTT. As protein: CASSVTGSFNEKLFF.

This clone has only a few counts. The chain is built from TRBV4-3 and TRBJ2-7; 10 bases fit TRBD2. Germline loops: CDR1 LGHNA, CDR2 YSLEER. The V and J ends lost 0 bases and 7 bases, in that order; junction bases with no gene match: 9. The CDR3 has 16 amino acids. Here the CDR3 reads CASSQDRAAGGWEQYF. Here the CDR3 DNA reads TGCGCCAGCAGCCAAGATCGGGCAGCGGGAGGGTGGGAGCAGTACTTC.

This clone was seen a handful of times. At one boundary the junction diverges from the germline segment, which might be a read error. Other DNA sequences from this sample encode an identical CDR3 as well. This rearrangement joins TRBV10-3 to TRBJ2-3; TRBD2 is a possible D gene (6 bases). Germline V gene sequence: CDR1 ENHRY, CDR2 SYGVKD. The CDR3 sequence is 13 residues long. DNA for the CDR3: TGTGCCATCAGTGTTACTAGCACCGATACGCAGTATTTT. Amino acid sequence: CAISVTSTDTQYF.

The J gene is TRBJ2-1, the V gene TRBV6-1; a possible D gene is TRBD1 (6 bases). CDR3 length: 13 residues. V lost 3 bases and J lost 14, with 17 bases in between. From germline, CDR1 is MNHNS and CDR2 SASEGT. The CDR3 region has the DNA TGTGCCAGCAGTGATTCCCCACAGGGAGTGAAGTTCTTC. Its translation is CASSDSPQGVKFF.

This clone was counted a few times. The chain couples TRBV2 to TRBJ2-2; TRBD1 might be the D (5 bases). This CDR3 has 14 residues. CDR1 and CDR2 from the germline V gene are SNHLY and FYNNEI. Between the trimmed V and J ends, which lost 10 bases and 3 bases, there was a span of 15 bases. CDR3 sequence reads: CAIKPDTYTGELFF. The CDR3 DNA reads as TGTGCCATCAAACCGGACACCTACACCGGGGAGCTGTTTTTT. The full variable domain, with the rest looked up from reference TRBV2 and TRBJ2-2, is EPEVTQTPSHQVTQMGQEVILRCVPISNHLYFYWYRQILGQKVEFLVSFYNNEISEKSEIFDDQFSVERPDGSNFTLKIRSTKLEDSAMYFCAIKPDTYTGELFFGEGSRLTVL.

The rearrangement uses TRBV2 and TRBJ2-7, with 13 bases aligning to TRBD2. Looked up from germline, CDR1 is SNHLY and CDR2 is FYNNEI. V was clipped by 4 bases and J by 0 bases; unmatched bases: 6. The CDR3 has 17 residues. The CDR3, as DNA: TGTGCCAGCAGTGGAGGGACTAGCGGGATGTTCTCCTACGAGCAGTACTTC. Residues: CASSGGTSGMFSYEQYF.